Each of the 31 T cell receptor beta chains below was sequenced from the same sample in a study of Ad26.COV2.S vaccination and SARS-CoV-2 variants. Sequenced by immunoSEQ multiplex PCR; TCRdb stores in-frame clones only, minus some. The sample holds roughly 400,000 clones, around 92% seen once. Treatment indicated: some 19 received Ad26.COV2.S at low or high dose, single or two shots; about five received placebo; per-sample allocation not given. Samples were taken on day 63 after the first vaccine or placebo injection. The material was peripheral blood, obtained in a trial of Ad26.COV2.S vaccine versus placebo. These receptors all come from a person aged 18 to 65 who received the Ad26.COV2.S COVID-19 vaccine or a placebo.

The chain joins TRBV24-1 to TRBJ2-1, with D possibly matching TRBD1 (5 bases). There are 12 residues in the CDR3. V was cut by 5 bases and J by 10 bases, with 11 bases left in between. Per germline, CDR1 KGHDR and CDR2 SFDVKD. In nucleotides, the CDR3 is TGTGCCACCAGTGCCCCCGACAGAGAGCAGTTCTTC. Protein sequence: CATSAPDREQFF.

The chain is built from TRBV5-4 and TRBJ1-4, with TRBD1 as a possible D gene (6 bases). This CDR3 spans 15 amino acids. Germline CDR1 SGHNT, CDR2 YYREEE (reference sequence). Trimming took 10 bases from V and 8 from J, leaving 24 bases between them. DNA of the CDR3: TGTGCCTCCAGCCCGAGGGGGGGGGCTGGGGAAAAACTGTTTTTT. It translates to CASSPRGGAGEKLFF.

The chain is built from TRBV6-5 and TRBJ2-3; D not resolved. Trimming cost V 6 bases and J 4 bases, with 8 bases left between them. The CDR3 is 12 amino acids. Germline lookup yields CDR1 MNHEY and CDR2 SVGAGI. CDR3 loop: CASSTMADTQYF. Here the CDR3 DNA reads TGTGCCAGCAGCACTATGGCAGATACGCAGTATTTT.

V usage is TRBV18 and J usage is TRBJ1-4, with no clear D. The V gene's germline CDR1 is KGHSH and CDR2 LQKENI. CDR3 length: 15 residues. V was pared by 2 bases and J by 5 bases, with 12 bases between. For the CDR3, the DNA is TGTGCCAGCTCACCATTTCAAGGGCCCAATGAAAAACTGTTTTTT. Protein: CASSPFQGPNEKLFF.

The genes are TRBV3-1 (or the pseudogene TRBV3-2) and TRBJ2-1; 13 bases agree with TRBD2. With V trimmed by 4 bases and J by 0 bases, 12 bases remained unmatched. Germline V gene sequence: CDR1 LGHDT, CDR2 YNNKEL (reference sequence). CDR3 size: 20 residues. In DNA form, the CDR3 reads TGTGCCAGCAGCCCCACGCCGGGACTAGCGGGGCCGCGCTCCTACAATGAGCAGTTCTTC. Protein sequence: CASSPTPGLAGPRSYNEQFF.

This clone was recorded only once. The CDR3 DNA reads TGTGCCAGCAGTGATAAGGGCAGGGAAGCTTTCTTT. It specifies CASSDKGREAFF. V usage is TRBV2 and J usage is TRBJ1-1; D gene uncertain. The CDR3 has 12 amino acids. With 3 bases removed from V and 8 bases from J, the gap between germline ends came to 10 bases. Germline V gene sequence: CDR1 SNHLY, CDR2 FYNNEI.

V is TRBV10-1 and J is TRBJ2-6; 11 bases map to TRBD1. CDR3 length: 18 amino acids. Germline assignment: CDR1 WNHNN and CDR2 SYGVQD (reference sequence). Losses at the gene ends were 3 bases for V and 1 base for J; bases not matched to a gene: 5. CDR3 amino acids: CASSEGTGGTSGANVLTF. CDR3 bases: TGCGCCAGCAGTGAAGGGACAGGGGGAACGTCTGGGGCCAACGTCCTGACTTTC.

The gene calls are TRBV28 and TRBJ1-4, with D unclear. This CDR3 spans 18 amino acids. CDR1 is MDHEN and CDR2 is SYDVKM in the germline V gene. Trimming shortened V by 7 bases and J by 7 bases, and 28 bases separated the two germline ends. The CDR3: CASIEGGAKSQWSEKLFF. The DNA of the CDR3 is TGTGCCAGCATAGAGGGAGGCGCTAAGTCACAATGGAGTGAAAAACTGTTTTTT.

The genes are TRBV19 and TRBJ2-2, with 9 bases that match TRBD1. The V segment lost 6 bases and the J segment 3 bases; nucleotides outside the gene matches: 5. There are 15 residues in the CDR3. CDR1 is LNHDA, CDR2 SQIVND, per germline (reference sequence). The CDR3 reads CASRGDRAHTGELFF. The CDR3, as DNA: TGTGCCAGTAGGGGGGACAGGGCCCACACCGGGGAGCTGTTTTTT.

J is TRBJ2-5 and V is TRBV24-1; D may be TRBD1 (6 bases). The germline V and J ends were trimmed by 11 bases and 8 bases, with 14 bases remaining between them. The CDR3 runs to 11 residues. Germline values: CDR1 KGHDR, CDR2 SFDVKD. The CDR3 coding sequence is TGTGCCAAGACAGGTCTCGGAACCCAGTACTTC. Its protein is CAKTGLGTQYF.

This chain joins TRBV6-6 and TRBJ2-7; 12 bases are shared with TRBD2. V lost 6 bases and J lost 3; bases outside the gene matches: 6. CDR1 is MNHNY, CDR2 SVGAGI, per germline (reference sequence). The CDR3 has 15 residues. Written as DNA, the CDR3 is TGTGCCAGCAGCACCCCGGGACTAGCGGGCTACGAGCAGTACTTC. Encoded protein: CASSTPGLAGYEQYF.

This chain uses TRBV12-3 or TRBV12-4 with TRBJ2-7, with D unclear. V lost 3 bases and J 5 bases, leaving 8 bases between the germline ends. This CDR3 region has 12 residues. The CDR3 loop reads CASSFPGNEQYF. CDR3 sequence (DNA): TGTGCCAGCAGTTTTCCCGGAAACGAGCAGTACTTC.

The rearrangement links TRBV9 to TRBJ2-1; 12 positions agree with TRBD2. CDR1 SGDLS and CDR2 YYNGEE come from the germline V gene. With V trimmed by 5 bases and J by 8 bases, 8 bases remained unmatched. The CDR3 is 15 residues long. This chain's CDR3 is CASSISGLAGDEQFF. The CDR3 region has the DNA TGTGCCAGCAGTATCTCGGGACTAGCGGGCGATGAGCAGTTCTTC.

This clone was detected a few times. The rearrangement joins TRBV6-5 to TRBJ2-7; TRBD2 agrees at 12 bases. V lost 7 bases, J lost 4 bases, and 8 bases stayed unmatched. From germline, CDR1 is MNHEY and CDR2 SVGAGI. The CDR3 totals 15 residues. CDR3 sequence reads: CASKWETSGGYEQYF. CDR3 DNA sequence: TGTGCCAGCAAATGGGAGACTAGCGGGGGTTACGAGCAGTACTTC.

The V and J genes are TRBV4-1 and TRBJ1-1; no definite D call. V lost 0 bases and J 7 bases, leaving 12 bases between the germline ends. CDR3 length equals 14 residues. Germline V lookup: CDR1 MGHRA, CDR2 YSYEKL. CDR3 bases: TGCGCCAGCAGCCAAGATCCCCTACTTATTGAAGCTTTCTTT. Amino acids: CASSQDPLLIEAFF.

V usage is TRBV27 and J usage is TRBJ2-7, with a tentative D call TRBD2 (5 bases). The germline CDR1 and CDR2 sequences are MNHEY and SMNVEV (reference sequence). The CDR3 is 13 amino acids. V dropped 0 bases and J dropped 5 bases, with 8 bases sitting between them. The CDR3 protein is CASSLSSGNEQYF. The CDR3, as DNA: TGTGCCAGCAGTTTATCGTCGGGGAACGAGCAGTACTTC.

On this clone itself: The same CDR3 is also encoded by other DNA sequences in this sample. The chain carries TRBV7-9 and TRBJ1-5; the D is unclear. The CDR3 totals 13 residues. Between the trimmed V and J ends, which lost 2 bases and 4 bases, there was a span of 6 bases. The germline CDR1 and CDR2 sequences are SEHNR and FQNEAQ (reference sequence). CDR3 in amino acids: CASSLSVNQPQHF. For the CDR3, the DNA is TGTGCCAGCAGCTTATCTGTAAATCAGCCCCAGCATTTT.

CDR3: CASSQGRGGYTF. In DNA form, the CDR3 reads TGTGCCAGCAGCCAAGGGAGGGGTGGCTACACCTTC. V and J are TRBV11-2 and TRBJ1-2; D possibly corresponds to TRBD1 (5 bases). V lost 5 bases and J 7 bases, leaving 11 bases between the germline ends. The CDR3 contains 12 residues. Looked up from germline, CDR1 is SGHAT and CDR2 is FQNNGV. The variable domain in full, completed from reference TRBV11-2 and TRBJ1-2, reads EAGVAQSPRYKIIEKRQSVAFWCNPISGHATLYWYQQILGQGPKLLIQFQNNGVVDDSQLPKDRFSAERLKGVDSTLKIQPAKLEDSAVYLCASSQGRGGYTFGSGTRLTVV.

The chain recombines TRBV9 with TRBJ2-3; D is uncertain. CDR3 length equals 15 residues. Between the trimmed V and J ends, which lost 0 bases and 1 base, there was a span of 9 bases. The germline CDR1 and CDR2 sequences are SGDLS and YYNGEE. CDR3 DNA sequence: TGTGCCAGCAGCGTAGAGTTCAGAGGCACAGATACGCAGTATTTT. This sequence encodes CASSVEFRGTDTQYF.

The CDR3 is CASSLRGPGARGYTF. CDR3 DNA sequence: TGTGCCAGCAGTTTACGGGGGCCGGGGGCTCGTGGCTACACCTTC. This chain connects TRBV28 to TRBJ1-2, with D perhaps matching TRBD1 (6 bases). Germline CDR1 is MDHEN and CDR2 is SYDVKM. The germline V and J ends were trimmed by 2 bases and 7 bases, with 17 bases remaining between them. This CDR3 region has 15 residues.

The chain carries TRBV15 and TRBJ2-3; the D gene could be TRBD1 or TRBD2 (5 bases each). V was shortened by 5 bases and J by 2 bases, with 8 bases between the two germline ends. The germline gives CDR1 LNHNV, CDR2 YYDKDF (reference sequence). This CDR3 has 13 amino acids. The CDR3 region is CATSGTYTDTQYF. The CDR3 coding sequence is TGTGCCACCAGCGGGACGTACACAGATACGCAGTATTTT.

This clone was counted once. The CDR3 sequence: CSASSSGKPYEQYF. The CDR3 DNA reads TGCAGTGCTAGTTCATCGGGAAAACCCTACGAGCAGTACTTC. V is TRBV20-1 and J is TRBJ2-7, with D perhaps TRBD2 (5 bases). Deletions cut 3 bases from V and 2 bases from J, with 14 bases between. This CDR3 region has 14 residues. Germline V gene data show CDR1 as DFQATT and CDR2 as SNEGSKA (reference sequence).

The CDR3 bases are TGTGCCAGCAGCAACCGTATGACAGGGGTAGAAAAACTGTTTTTT. The encoded protein is CASSNRMTGVEKLFF. J is TRBJ1-4 and V is TRBV7-2; TRBD1 aligns across 8 bases. This CDR3 comprises 15 residues. After removal of 5 bases from V and 8 bases from J, the junction contained 10 bases not matched to a gene. Germline-derived CDR1 and CDR2 are SGHTA and FQGNSA.

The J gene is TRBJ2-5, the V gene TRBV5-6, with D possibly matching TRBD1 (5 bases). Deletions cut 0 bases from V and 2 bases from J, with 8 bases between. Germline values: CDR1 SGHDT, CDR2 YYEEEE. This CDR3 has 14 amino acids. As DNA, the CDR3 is TGTGCCAGCAGCTTGGAGCAGGGTCAAGAGACCCAGTACTTC. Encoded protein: CASSLEQGQETQYF.

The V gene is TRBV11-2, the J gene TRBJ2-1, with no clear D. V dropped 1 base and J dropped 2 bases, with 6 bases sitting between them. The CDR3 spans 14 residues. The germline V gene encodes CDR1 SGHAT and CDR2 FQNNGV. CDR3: CASSLAIAYNEQFF. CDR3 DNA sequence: TGTGCCAGCAGCTTAGCTATTGCCTACAATGAGCAGTTCTTC.

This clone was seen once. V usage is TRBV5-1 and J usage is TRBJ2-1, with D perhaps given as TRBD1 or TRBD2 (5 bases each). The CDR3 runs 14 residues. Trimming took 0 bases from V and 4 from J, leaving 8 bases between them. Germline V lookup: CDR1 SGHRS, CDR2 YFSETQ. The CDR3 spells CASSLGDHYNEQFF. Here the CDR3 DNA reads TGCGCCAGCAGCTTGGGGGACCATTACAATGAGCAGTTCTTC.

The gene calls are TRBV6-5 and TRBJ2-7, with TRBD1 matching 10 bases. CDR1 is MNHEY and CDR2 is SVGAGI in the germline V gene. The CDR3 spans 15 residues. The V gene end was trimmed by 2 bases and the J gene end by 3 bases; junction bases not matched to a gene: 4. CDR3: CASSYHGTGVYEQYF. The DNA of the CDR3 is TGTGCCAGCAGTTACCATGGGACAGGGGTCTACGAGCAGTACTTC.

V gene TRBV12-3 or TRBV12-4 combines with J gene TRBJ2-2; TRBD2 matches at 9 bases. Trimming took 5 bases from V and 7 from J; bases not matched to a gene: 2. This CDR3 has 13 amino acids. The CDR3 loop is CASSPAGGGELFF. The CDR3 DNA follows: TGTGCCAGCAGTCCAGCGGGGGGCGGGGAGCTGTTTTTT.

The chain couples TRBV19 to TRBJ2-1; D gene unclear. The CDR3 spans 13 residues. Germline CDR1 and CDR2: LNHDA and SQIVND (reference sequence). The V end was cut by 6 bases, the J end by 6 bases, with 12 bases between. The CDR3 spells CASRQQNPNEQFF. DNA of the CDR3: TGTGCCAGTAGGCAACAGAACCCCAATGAGCAGTTCTTC.

This chain's CDR3 is CASSYSIAYEQYF. The DNA of the CDR3 is TGTGCCAGCAGTTACTCGATCGCATACGAGCAGTACTTC. This chain links TRBV6-2 or TRBV6-3 with TRBJ2-7; D gene uncertain. The CDR3 is made up of 13 amino acids. Trimming removed 0 bases from V and 4 bases from J, with 7 bases in between. Looked up from germline, CDR1 is MNHEY and CDR2 is SVGEGT.

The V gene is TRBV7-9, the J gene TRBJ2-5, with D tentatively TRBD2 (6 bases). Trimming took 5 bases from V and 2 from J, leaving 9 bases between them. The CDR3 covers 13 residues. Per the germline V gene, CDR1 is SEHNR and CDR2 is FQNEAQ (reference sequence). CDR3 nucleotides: TGTGCCAGCAGCGCCGGACTACAAGAGACCCAGTACTTC. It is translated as CASSAGLQETQYF.